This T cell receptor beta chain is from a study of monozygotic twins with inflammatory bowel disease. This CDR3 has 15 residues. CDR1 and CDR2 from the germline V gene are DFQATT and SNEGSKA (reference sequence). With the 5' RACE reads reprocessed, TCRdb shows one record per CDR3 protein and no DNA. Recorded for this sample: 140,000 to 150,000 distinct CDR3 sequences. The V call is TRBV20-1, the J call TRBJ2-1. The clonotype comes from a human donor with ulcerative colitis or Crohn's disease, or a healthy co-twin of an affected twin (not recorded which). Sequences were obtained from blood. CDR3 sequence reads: CSARDGKGSYNEQFF.